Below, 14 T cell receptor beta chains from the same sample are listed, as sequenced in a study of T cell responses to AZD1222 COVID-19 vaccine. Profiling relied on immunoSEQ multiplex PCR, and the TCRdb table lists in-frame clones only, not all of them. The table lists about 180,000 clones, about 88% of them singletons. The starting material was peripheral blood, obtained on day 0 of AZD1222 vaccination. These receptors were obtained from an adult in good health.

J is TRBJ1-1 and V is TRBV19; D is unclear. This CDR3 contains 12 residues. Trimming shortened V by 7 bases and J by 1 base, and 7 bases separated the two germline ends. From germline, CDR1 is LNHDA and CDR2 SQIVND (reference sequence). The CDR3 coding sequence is TGTGCCAGTAACCATAGGAACACTGAAGCTTTCTTT. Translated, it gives CASNHRNTEAFF.

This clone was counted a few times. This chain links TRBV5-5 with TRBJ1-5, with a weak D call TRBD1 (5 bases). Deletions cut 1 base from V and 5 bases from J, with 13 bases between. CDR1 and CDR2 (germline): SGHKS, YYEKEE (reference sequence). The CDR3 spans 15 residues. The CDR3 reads CASSLMGGTDQPQHF. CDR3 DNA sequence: TGTGCCAGCAGCTTGATGGGGGGAACCGATCAGCCCCAGCATTTT.

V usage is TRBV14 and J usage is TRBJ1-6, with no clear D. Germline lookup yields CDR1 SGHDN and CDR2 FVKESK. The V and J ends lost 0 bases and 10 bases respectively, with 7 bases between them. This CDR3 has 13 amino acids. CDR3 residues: CASSQDLQSPLHF. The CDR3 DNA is TGTGCCAGCAGCCAAGATCTTCAATCACCCCTCCACTTT.

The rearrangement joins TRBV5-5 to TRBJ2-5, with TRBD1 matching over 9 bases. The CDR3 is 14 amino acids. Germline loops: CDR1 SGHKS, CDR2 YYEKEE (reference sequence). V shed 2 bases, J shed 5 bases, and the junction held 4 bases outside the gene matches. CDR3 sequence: CASSFWDRAETQYF. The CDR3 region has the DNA TGTGCCAGCAGCTTCTGGGACAGGGCGGAGACCCAGTACTTC.

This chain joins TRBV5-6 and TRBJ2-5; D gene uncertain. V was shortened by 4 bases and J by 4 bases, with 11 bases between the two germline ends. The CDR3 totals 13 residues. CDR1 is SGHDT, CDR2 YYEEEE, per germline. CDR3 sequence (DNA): TGTGCCAGCAGCCCACCTGTCACAGAGACCCAGTACTTC. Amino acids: CASSPPVTETQYF.

The CDR3 here is CASSPLTGNGGYTF. Written as DNA, the CDR3 is TGTGCCAGCAGCCCTTTGACAGGGAATGGTGGCTACACCTTC. The V and J genes are TRBV28 and TRBJ1-2; 7 bases are shared with TRBD1. Germline V lookup: CDR1 MDHEN, CDR2 SYDVKM. The V and J ends lost 6 bases and 7 bases, in that order; junction bases with no gene match: 11. The CDR3 spans 14 residues.

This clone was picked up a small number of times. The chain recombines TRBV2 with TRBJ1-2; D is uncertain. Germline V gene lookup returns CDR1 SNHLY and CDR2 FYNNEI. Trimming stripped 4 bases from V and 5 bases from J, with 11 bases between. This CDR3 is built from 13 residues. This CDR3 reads CASSADLIYGYTF. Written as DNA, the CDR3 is TGTGCCAGCAGTGCAGATCTGATATATGGCTACACCTTC.

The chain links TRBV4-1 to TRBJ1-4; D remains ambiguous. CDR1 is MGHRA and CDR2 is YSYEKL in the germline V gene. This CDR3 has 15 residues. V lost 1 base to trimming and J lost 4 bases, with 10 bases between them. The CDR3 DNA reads TGCGCCAGCAGCCAAGGTAGCACCAGTAATGAAAAACTGTTTTTT. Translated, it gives CASSQGSTSNEKLFF.

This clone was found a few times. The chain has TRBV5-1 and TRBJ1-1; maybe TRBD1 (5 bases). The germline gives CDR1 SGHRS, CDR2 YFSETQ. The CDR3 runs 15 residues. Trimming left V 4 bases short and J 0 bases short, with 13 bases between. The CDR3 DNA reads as TGCGCCAGCAGCGGAGAGACAGCATTGAACACTGAAGCTTTCTTT. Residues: CASSGETALNTEAFF.

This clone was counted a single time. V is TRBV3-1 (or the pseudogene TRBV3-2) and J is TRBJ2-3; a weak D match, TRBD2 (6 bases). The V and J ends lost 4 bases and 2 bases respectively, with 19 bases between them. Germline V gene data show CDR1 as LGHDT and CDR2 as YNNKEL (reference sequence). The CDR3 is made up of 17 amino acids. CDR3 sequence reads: CASSRGAGQQSTDTQYF. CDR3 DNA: TGTGCCAGCAGCCGCGGGGCAGGCCAGCAATCCACAGATACGCAGTATTTT.

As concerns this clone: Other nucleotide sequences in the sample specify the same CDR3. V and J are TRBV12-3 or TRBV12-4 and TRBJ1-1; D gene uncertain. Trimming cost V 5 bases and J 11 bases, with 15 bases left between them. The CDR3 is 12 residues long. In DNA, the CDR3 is TGTGCCAGCAGTCCCCCCTTACGCTCGGCTTTCTTT. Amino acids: CASSPPLRSAFF.

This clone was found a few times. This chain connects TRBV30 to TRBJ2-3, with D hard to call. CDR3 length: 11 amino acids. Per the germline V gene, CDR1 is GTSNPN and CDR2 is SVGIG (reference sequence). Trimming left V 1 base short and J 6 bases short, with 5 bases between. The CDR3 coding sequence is TGTGCCTGGAGTGAGAGCGATACGCAGTATTTT. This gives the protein CAWSESDTQYF.

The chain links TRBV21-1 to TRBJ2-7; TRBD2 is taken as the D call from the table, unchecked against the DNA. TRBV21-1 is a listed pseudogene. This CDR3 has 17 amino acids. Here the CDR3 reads CASSKAGLAGVNDEQYV. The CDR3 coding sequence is TGTGCCAGCAGCAAAGCGGGCCTAGCGGGGGTAAACGACGAGCAGTACGTC.

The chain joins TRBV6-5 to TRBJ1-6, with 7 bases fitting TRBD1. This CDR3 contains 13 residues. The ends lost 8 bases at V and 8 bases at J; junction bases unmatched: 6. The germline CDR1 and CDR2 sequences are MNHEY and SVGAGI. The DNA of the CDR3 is TGTGCCAGCCGAAGACAGGGTGATTCACCCCTCCACTTT. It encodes CASRRQGDSPLHF.